Below, 15 T cell receptor beta chains from the same sample are listed, as sequenced in a study of T cell responses to AZD1222 COVID-19 vaccine. Repertoires were generated with immunoSEQ multiplex PCR, while TCRdb's copy carries only in-frame clones and drops some. The profile shows 120,000 or so clones, 90% of them singletons. The source material was peripheral blood, sampled on day 0 of AZD1222 vaccination. The receptors originated from an adult in good health.

Comments on this clone: The same CDR3 can be traced to other DNA sequences in this sample. This chain joins TRBV19 and TRBJ1-5; D is unclear. CDR3 length equals 13 residues. The germline V and J ends were trimmed by 8 bases and 0 bases, with 8 bases remaining between them. Germline V gene lookup returns CDR1 LNHDA and CDR2 SQIVND (reference sequence). Written as DNA, the CDR3 is TGTGCCAGTCGGGATAATAGCAATCAGCCCCAGCATTTT. Translation: CASRDNSNQPQHF.

The chain uses TRBV5-6 and TRBJ1-1; D is unclear. From germline, CDR1 is SGHDT and CDR2 YYEEEE. The V gene lost 4 bases and the J gene lost 6 bases, with 16 bases spanning the gap. The CDR3 is made up of 14 amino acids. This CDR3 reads CASSKRLGGAEAFF. CDR3 nucleotides: TGTGCCAGCAGCAAGAGACTCGGAGGCGCTGAAGCTTTCTTT.

V usage is TRBV9 and J usage is TRBJ2-3, with 10 bases lining up with TRBD2. With V trimmed by 0 bases and J by 3 bases, 7 bases remained unmatched. In germline, CDR1 is SGDLS, CDR2 YYNGEE. The CDR3 covers 17 residues. In DNA form, the CDR3 reads TGTGCCAGCAGCGTAGCGGCTAGCGGGAGTGGGACAGATACGCAGTATTTT. Amino acids: CASSVAASGSGTDTQYF.

V and J are TRBV27 and TRBJ2-3; the D is unclear. Trimming cost V 3 bases and J 2 bases, with 15 bases left between them. CDR3 size: 16 residues. The germline gives CDR1 MNHEY, CDR2 SMNVEV (reference sequence). CDR3 loop: CASSLATRSATDTQYF. The CDR3 DNA follows: TGTGCCAGCAGTTTGGCCACCCGATCAGCCACAGATACGCAGTATTTT.

Here the CDR3 reads CAISDQGRVNEQFF. The CDR3 bases are TGTGCCATCAGTGACCAGGGGAGGGTCAATGAGCAGTTCTTC. The rearrangement links TRBV10-3 to TRBJ2-1, with TRBD2 as a possible D gene (7 bases). The CDR3 is 14 residues long. CDR1 and CDR2 from the germline V gene are ENHRY and SYGVKD. V gave up 3 bases and J gave up 6 bases, with 12 bases separating them.

The chain has TRBV6-2 or TRBV6-3 and TRBJ2-1, with 11 positions matching TRBD2. The trim removed 4 bases at V and 0 bases at J, leaving 8 bases unmatched. The CDR3 covers 18 residues. Germline V lookup: CDR1 MNHEY, CDR2 SVGEGT. The CDR3 bases are TGTGCCAGCAGTTCTCTTAGCGGGAGGGCCTTCTCCTACAATGAGCAGTTCTTC. Translation gives CASSSLSGRAFSYNEQFF.

This sequence joins TRBV5-6 and TRBJ2-5; D not resolved. V was pared by 3 bases and J by 2 bases, with 11 bases between. Germline CDR1 and CDR2: SGHDT and YYEEEE. This CDR3 spans 14 amino acids. DNA of the CDR3: TGTGCCAGCAGCTCCTCTCCGGGTCAAGAGACCCAGTACTTC. Amino acids: CASSSSPGQETQYF.

The chain recombines TRBV6-6 with TRBJ1-1; no clear D gene. Germline V gene sequence: CDR1 MNHNY, CDR2 SVGAGI (reference sequence). Trimming cost V 2 bases and J 10 bases, with 11 bases left between them. The length of the CDR3 is 12 residues. CDR3 sequence (DNA): TGTGCCAGCAGTTACGAAGTGAAGGGAGCTTTCTTT. Amino acids: CASSYEVKGAFF.

Comments on this clone: A junction end diverges from the germline sequence, so it may reflect a read error. V is TRBV7-9 and J is TRBJ2-7; TRBD1 is a possible D gene (6 bases). The CDR3 sequence is 13 residues long. Germline loops: CDR1 SEHNR, CDR2 FQNEAQ (reference sequence). The CDR3 DNA is TGTGCCAGCAGTTCCCTGGACAGACTTGAGCGAATTTTC. Amino acid sequence: CASSSLDRLERIF.

The genes are TRBV9 and TRBJ1-1; possibly TRBD1 for D (5 bases). Trimming took off 0 bases at V and 5 bases at J, with 17 bases between the two ends. The CDR3 runs 16 residues. Germline loops: CDR1 SGDLS, CDR2 YYNGEE. The CDR3 is CASSVEGTGRGTEAFF. The CDR3 region has the DNA TGTGCCAGCAGCGTAGAAGGAACGGGGCGAGGGACTGAAGCTTTCTTT.

The chain employs TRBV19 and TRBJ1-1; D may be TRBD1 (5 bases). The CDR3 loop spans 15 amino acids. Looked up from germline, CDR1 is LNHDA and CDR2 is SQIVND (reference sequence). Deletions cut 1 base from V and 1 base from J, with 10 bases between. The CDR3: CASSIATGKNTEAFF. In DNA, the CDR3 is TGTGCCAGTAGTATAGCCACAGGCAAGAACACTGAAGCTTTCTTT.

The V gene is TRBV5-4, the J gene TRBJ2-5; D possibly corresponds to TRBD2 (5 bases). The CDR3 is 14 residues long. The germline V and J ends were trimmed by 4 bases and 5 bases, with 15 bases remaining between them. Germline-derived CDR1 and CDR2 are SGHNT and YYREEE (reference sequence). DNA of the CDR3: TGTGCCAGCAGCCTCAGAGCGGCCCGTGAGACCCAGTACTTC. It codes for CASSLRAARETQYF.

The chain links TRBV5-1 to TRBJ2-1, with TRBD2 identical over 10 bases. The CDR3 covers 15 residues. CDR1 SGHRS and CDR2 YFSETQ come from the germline V gene. J lost 9 bases, V lost 1 base, and 7 bases had no gene match. CDR3 region: CASSLPSGRASEQFF. CDR3 sequence (DNA): TGCGCCAGCAGCTTGCCCAGCGGGAGGGCCAGTGAGCAGTTCTTC.

This clone was counted a single time. The CDR3 region has the DNA TGTGCCACCCGTTTGCCCATACTCGGCGGAGATACGCAGTATTTT. Its translation: CATRLPILGGDTQYF. This chain joins TRBV6-5 and TRBJ2-3; unclear D gene. The CDR3 totals 15 residues. Germline CDR1 and CDR2: MNHEY and SVGAGI. V was pared by 10 bases and J by 5 bases, with 22 bases between.

The chain recombines TRBV28 with TRBJ2-2, with D possibly matching TRBD2 (5 bases). V gave up 6 bases and J gave up 2 bases, with 16 bases separating them. In germline, CDR1 is MDHEN, CDR2 SYDVKM. This CDR3 has 16 residues. The CDR3 DNA reads TGTGCCAGCAGCCTTAGAGCGGCTCTCAACACCGGGGAGCTGTTTTTT. It translates to CASSLRAALNTGELFF.